This T cell receptor (beta chain) was profiled in a study of blood T cell repertoires in COVID-19. Generated by immunoSEQ multiplex PCR, the TCRdb table keeps only in-frame clones and is missing some. Here the sample spans some 320,000 clones, around 90% being singletons. The germline V gene has CDR1 LNHDA and CDR2 SQIVND (reference sequence). V dropped 3 bases and J dropped 4 bases, with 7 bases sitting between them. The CDR3 runs 14 residues. Sequenced input: PBMCs or T cells enriched from blood (not recorded which). The sequence derives from a man in his 60s who had recovered from COVID-19. V and J are TRBV19 and TRBJ1-6; unclear D gene. This chain's CDR3 is CASSMGTYNSPLHF. The DNA for the CDR3 is TGTGCCAGTAGTATGGGCACATATAATTCACCCCTCCACTTT.